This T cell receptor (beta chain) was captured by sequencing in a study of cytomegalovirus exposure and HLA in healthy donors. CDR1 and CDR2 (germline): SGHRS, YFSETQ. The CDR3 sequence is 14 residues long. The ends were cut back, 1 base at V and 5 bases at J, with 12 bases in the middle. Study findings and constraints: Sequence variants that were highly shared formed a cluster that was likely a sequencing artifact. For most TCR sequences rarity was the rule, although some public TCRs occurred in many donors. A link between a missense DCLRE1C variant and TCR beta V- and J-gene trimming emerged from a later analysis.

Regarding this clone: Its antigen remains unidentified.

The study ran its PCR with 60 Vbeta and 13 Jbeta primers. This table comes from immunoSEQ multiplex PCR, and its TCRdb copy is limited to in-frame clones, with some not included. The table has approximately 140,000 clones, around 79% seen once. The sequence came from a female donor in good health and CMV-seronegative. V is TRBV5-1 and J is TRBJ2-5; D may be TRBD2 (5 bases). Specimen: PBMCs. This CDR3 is CASSLSRERETQYF. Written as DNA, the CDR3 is TGCGCCAGCAGCTTGTCTAGGGAGCGGGAGACCCAGTACTTC. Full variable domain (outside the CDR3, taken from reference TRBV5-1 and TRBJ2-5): KAGVTQTPRYLIKTRGQQVTLSCSPISGHRSVSWYQQTPGQGLQFLFEYFSETQRNKGNFPGRFSGRQFSNSRSEMNVSTLELGDSALYLCASSLSRERETQYFGPGTRLLVL.